This T cell receptor (beta chain) is drawn from a study of PD-L1 blockade in urothelial cancer. Across the study: Blood underwent analysis 3 weeks (second dose) and 6 weeks after treatment began.

The germline gives CDR1 ENHRY, CDR2 SYGVKD. This CDR3 is built from 13 residues. This clone was found a few times. The templates were synthetic TCR analogs, and they were spiked into each PCR. Produced via immunoSEQ multiplex PCR; TCRdb's table is partial and in-frame only. The table has about 37,000 clones, approximately 83% seen once. This receptor was obtained from a man aged 55 to 70 with urothelial cancer. The chain combines TRBV10-3 with TRBJ2-5, with D perhaps TRBD1 (7 bases). The starting material was PBMCs, obtained around atezolizumab (anti-PD-L1) treatment. DNA for the CDR3: TGTGCGACGTCCCTTCAGGGGGGAGAGACCCAGTACTTC. Its protein is CATSLQGGETQYF.